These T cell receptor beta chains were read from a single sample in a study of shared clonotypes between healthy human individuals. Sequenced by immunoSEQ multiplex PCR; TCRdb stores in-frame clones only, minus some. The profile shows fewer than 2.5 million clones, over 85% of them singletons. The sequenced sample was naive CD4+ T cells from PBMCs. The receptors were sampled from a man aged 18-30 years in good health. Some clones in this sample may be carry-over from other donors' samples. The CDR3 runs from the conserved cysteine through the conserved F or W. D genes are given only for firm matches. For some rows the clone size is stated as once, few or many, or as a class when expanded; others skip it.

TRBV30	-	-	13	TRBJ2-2	TGTGCCTGGAGTGTACGCGAGTTAGCTGAGCTGTTTTTT	CAWSVRELAELFF
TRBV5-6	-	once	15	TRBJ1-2	TGTGCCAGCAGTCTAACGCCGGGACGGAACTATGGCTACACCTTC	CASSLTPGRNYGYTF
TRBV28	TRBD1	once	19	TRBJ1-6	TGTGCCAGCAGCTTGGACAGGGCTCTCCCGGCTGCCTTTAATTCACCCCTCCACTTT	CASSLDRALPAAFNSPLHF
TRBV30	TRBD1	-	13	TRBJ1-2	TGTGCCTGGAGTGCGGACAGGGGTTGGGGCTACACCTTC	CAWSADRGWGYTF
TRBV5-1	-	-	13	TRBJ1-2	TGCGCCAGCAGCTCCGGGGGAGAGCAGGCCTCCACCTTC	CASSSGGEQASTF
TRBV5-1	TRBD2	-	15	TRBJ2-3	TGCGCCAGCACCCTATCGGGCGGGAGGGTAGATACGCAGTATTTT	CASTLSGGRVDTQYF
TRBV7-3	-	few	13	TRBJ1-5	TGTGCCAGCAGCTTAACGTTAGTGACGCCCCAGCATTTT	CASSLTLVTPQHF
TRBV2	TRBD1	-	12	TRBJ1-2	TGTGCCGGCAGGACAGGGGTCGGCGGCTACACCTTC	CAGRTGVGGYTF
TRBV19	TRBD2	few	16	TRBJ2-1	TGTGCCAGTAGTGGACGACTAGCGGGAGGCTACAATGAGCAGTTCTTC	CASSGRLAGGYNEQFF
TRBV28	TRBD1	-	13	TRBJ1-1	TGTGCCAGCACCTCCGGACAGGACACTGAAGCTTTCTTT	CASTSGQDTEAFF
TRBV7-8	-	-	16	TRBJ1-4	TGTGCCAGCAGCCCTGGACATGCCGCAACTAATGAAAAACTGTTTTTT	CASSPGHAATNEKLFF
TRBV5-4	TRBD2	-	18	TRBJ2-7	TGTGCCAGCAGCAGGTGGGCTAGCGGGAGCTCTGAACTACGAGAGCAGTACTTC	CASSRWASGSSELREQYF
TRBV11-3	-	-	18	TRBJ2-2	TGTGCCAGCAGCTTAGAGGGAGGCCTAGCCGACAACACCGGGGAGCTGTTTTTT	CASSLEGGLADNTGELFF
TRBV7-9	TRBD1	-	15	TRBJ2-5	TGTGCCAGCAGCTCGCGACAGGGCCCACAAGAGACCCAGTACTTC	CASSSRQGPQETQYF
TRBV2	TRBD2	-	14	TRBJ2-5	TGTGCCAGCAGTGTAGGGACTAGTGGGGAGACCCAGTACTTC	CASSVGTSGETQYF
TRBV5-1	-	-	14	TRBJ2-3	TGCGCCAGCAGCTCCGGCGCCAGCACAGATACGCAGTATTTT	CASSSGASTDTQYF
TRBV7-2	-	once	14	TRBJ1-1	TGTGCCAGCAGCTTACTAGAAATGAACACTGAAGCTTTCTTT	CASSLLEMNTEAFF
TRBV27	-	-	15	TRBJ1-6	TGTGCCAGCAGTTTAACGGTTTTGGGGAATTCACCCCTCCACTTT	CASSLTVLGNSPLHF
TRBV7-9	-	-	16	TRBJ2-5	TGTGCCAGCAGCTCCAGCCGCAGTCTGTACCAAGAGACCCAGTACTTC	CASSSSRSLYQETQYF
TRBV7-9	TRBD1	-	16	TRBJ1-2	TGTGCCAGCTCCCGGGACAGGGAGTCCAACACAAATGGCTACACCTTC	CASSRDRESNTNGYTF
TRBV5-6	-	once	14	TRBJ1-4	TGTGCCAGCAGCCGAGGCAGGGGTTACGAAAAACTGTTTTTT	CASSRGRGYEKLFF
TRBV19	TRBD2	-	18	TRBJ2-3	TGTGCCAGTAGTATAGGCACCTGGGCGGGGGAACACACAGATACGCAGTATTTT	CASSIGTWAGEHTDTQYF
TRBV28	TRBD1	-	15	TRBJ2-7	TGTGCCAGCAGAGCTTGGGACAGGGAGTTGAGCGAGCAGTACTTC	CASRAWDRELSEQYF